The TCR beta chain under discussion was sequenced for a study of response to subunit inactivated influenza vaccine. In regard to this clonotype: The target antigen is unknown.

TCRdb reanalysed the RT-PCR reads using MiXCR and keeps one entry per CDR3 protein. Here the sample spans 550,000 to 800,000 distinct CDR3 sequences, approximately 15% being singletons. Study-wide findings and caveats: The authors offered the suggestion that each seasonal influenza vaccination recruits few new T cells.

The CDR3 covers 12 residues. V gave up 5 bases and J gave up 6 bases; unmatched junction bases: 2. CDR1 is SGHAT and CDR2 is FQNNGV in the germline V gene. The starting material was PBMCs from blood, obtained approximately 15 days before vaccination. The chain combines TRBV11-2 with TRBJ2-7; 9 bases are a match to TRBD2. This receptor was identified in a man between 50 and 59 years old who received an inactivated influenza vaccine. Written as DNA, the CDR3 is TGTGCCAGCAGCGCTAGCGGGGCCGAGCAGTACTTC. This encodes CASSASGAEQYF. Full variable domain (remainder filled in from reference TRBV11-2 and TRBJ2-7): EAGVAQSPRYKIIEKRQSVAFWCNPISGHATLYWYQQILGQGPKLLIQFQNNGVVDDSQLPKDRFSAERLKGVDSTLKIQPAKLEDSAVYLCASSASGAEQYFGPGTRLTVT.